The clone carrying this TCR beta chain has at least ten counts. Its target is unknown. The CDR3 has 18 amino acids. Germline V CDR1 and CDR2: ENHRY, SYGVKD. J lost 4 bases, V lost 4 bases, and 7 bases had no gene match. This entry is derived from a study of neurological immune-mediated disorders. General study points: Expanded clones shared no identical CDR3 amino acid sequences across subjects, which suggested private TCR-beta repertoires in all groups.

The cDNA was synthesized by 5'RACE incorporating 10-nucleotide random UMIs. Sequencing runs each yielded over 190 million TCR-beta sequences from 15-18 subjects. TCRdb fed the 5' RACE reads into MiXCR, producing one record per CDR3 protein. Of over 75,000 distinct CDR3 sequences listed, nearly 6% are singletons. The time point was: longitudinal time-point 2. The unsorted libraries originated from 2 million PBMCs that had been stored at -80 C. The specimen sequenced was PBMCs. This TCR was recovered from a woman aged 60 to 75 with multiple sclerosis. This chain joins TRBV10-3 and TRBJ2-2, with 15 bases aligning to TRBD2. The CDR3 here is CAISGGLAGGRGTGELFF. The DNA of the CDR3 is TGTGCCATCAGTGGAGGACTAGCGGGGGGGCGCGGCACCGGGGAGCTGTTTTTT.